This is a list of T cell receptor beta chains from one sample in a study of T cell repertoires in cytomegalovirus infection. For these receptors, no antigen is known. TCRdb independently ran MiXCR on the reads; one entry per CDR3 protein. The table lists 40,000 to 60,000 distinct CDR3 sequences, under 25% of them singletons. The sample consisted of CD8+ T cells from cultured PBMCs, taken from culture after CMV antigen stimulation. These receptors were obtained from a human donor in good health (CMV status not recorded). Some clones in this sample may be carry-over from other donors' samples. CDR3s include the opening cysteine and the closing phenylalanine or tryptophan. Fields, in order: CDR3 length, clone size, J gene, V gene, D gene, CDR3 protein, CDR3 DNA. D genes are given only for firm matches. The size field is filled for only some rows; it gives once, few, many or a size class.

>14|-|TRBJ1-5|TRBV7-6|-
CASSLYESNQPQHF
TGTGCCAGCAGCTTGTATGAGAGCAATCAGCCCCAGCATTTT
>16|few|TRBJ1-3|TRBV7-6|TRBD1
CASSSGQGLSGNTIYF
TGTGCCAGCAGTTCCGGACAGGGGCTCTCTGGAAACACCATATATTTT
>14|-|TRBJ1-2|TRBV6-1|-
CASSSRHLSYGYTF
TGTGCCAGCAGCAGTAGACACTTATCGTATGGCTACACCTTC
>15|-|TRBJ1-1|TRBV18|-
CASSPVGVSNTEAFF
TGTGCCAGCTCCCCTGTTGGGGTCTCGAACACTGAAGCTTTCTTT
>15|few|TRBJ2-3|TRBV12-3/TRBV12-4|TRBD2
CASSSSGGATDTQYF
TGTGCCAGCAGTTCTAGCGGGGGGGCGACAGATACGCAGTATTTT
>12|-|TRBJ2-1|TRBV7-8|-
CASSQTHNEQFF
TGTGCCAGCAGCCAGACGCACAATGAGCAGTTCTTC
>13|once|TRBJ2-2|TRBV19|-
CASLTGLSGELFF
TGTGCCAGCTTAACAGGGTTATCCGGGGAGCTGTTTTTT
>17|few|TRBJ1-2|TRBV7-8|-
CASSKFLPPRGAGGYTF
TGTGCCAGCAGCAAATTCTTGCCGCCCAGGGGCGCGGGGGGCTACACCTTC
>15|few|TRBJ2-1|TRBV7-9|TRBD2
CASSPPGGLAGMAFF
TGTGCCAGCAGCCCCCCTGGGGGACTAGCGGGAATGGCGTTCTTC
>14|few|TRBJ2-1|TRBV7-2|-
CASSLGIGNNEQFF
TGTGCCAGCAGCTTAGGGATAGGGAACAATGAGCAGTTCTTC